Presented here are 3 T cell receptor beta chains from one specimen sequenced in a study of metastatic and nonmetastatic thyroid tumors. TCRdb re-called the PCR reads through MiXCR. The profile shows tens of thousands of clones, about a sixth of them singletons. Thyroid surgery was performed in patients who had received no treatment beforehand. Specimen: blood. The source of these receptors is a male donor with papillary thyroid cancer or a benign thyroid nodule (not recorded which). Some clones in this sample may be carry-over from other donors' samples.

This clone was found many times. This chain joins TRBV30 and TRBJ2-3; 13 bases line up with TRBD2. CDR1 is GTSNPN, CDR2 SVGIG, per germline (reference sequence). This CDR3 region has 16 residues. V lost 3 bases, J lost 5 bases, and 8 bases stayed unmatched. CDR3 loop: CAWRPTSGRAIDTQYF. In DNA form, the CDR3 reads TGTGCCTGGAGGCCAACTAGCGGGAGGGCTATAGATACGCAGTATTTT. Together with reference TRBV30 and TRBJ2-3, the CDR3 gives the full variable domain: SQTIHQWPATLVQPVGSPLSLECTVEGTSNPNLYWYRQAAGRGLQLLFYSVGIGQISSEVPQNLSASRPQDRQFILSSKKLLLSDSGFYLCAWRPTSGRAIDTQYFGPGTRLTVL.

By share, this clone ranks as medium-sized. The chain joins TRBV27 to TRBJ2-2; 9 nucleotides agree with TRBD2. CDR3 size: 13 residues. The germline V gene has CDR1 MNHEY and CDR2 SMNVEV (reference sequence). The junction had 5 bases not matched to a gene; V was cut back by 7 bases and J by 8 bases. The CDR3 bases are TGTGCCAGCAAAATAGCGGGAGCGGGGGAGCTGTTTTTT. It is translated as CASKIAGAGELFF.

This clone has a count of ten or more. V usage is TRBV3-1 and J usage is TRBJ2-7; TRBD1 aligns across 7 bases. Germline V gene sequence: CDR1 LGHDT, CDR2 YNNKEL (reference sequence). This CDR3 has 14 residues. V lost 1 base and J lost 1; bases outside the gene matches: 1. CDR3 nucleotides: TGTGCCAGCAGCCAAGTACAGGGGTCCTACGAGCAGTACTTC. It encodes CASSQVQGSYEQYF.